This T cell receptor beta chain was sequenced for a study of blood T cell repertoires in COVID-19. Study-level background: Collection of acute and convalescent COVID-19 samples took place in the United States, Italy and Spain. From T cells, B-cell-depleted T cells, or PBMCs came the material, which was cDNA or gDNA.

Germline lookup yields CDR1 KGHSH and CDR2 LQKENI. The CDR3 has 12 residues. V was pared by 3 bases and J by 6 bases, with 7 bases between. In the original analysis: The assay estimated nucleated cells by amplifying reference gene primers. The method was immunoSEQ multiplex PCR; TCRdb's version includes in-frame clones alone and lacks a portion of them. V, J and clone size derive from that table, while D and trimming were established from the DNA sequence. The sample has approximately 200,000 clones, around 86% seen once. The sequence was obtained from a woman aged 25 to 39 with active or convalescent COVID-19. The genes are TRBV18 and TRBJ2-3, with a tentative D call TRBD1 (6 bases). Material: peripheral blood. The chain's CDR3 is CASSPQGDTQYF. In DNA, the CDR3 is TGTGCCAGCTCACCCCAGGGGGATACGCAGTATTTT.